Listed here are 5 T cell receptor beta chains from one sample, sequenced in a study of monozygotic twins with inflammatory bowel disease (dated 2019 in TCRdb). The library relied on 5' RACE. The instrument was an Illumina HiSeq 2500. Reads reprocessed by TCRdb are summarized as one entry per CDR3 protein sequence, and DNA is absent. The sample's clone listing holds 420,000 or so distinct CDR3 sequences. 2% to 3% of the sample goes to the ten largest clones. The sample comprised blood. The source of these receptors is a human donor with ulcerative colitis or Crohn's disease, or a healthy co-twin of an affected twin (not recorded which).

This chain uses TRBV6-5 with TRBJ2-7. There are 14 residues in the CDR3. Germline V CDR1 and CDR2: MNHEY, SVGAGI. CDR3 region: CASSYFGGSYEQYF.

CDR3 residues: CASSLALRRQSQNYGYTF. The J gene is TRBJ1-2, the V gene TRBV7-8; TCRdb's D gene call, TRBD1, goes unchecked for lack of DNA. The CDR3 extends over 18 amino acids. Germline assignment: CDR1 SGHVS and CDR2 FQNEAQ.

This chain connects TRBV9 to TRBJ2-2; checking the TCRdb D call of TRBD1 is not possible without DNA. The CDR3 totals 13 residues. CDR1 is SGDLS and CDR2 is YYNGEE in the germline V gene. The CDR3 loop reads CASSEQGAGELFF.

The J gene is TRBJ1-4, the V gene TRBV7-9; no DNA is available, so the TRBD1 call from TCRdb remains unchecked. The CDR3 extends over 17 amino acids. Per the germline V gene, CDR1 is SEHNR and CDR2 is FQNEAQ (reference sequence). The CDR3 loop reads CASSAGPSPGTNEKLFF.

V usage is TRBV6-2 or TRBV6-3 and J usage is TRBJ1-1; the D call from TCRdb, TRBD1, cannot be confirmed without DNA. Germline CDR1 reads MNHEY; CDR2 reads SVGEGT. CDR3 length equals 15 residues. The CDR3: CASRFSGGSGAEAFF.